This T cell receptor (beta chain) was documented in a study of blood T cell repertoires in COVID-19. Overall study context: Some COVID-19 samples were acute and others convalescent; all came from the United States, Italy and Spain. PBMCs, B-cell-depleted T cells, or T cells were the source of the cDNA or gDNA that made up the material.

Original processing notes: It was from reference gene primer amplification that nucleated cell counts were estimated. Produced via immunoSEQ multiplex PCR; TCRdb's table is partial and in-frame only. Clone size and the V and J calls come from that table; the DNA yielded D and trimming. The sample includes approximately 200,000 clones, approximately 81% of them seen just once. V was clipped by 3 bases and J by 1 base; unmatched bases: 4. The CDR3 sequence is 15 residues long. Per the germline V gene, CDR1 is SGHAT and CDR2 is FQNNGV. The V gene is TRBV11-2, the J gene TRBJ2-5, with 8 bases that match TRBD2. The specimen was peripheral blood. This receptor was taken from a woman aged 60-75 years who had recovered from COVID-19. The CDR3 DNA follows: TGTGCCAGCAGCTTGAGCGGGGGCCGCCAAGAGACCCAGTACTTC. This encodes CASSLSGGRQETQYF.